The following is a T cell receptor beta chain sequence with its context. As handled by the study authors: The authors estimated nucleated cell counts from reference gene primer amplification. Clones were sequenced by immunoSEQ multiplex PCR, and TCRdb holds only the in-frame ones, with some missing. V and J calls and clone size are as listed in that table; D and trimming were resolved from the DNA. This sample yields about 180,000 clones, of which about 88% are seen a single time; approximately 2.9% belongs to the top ten. V lost 3 bases, J lost 5 bases, and 16 bases lay in between. This CDR3 comprises 16 residues. CDR1 MGHDK and CDR2 SYGVNS come from the germline V gene. This sample is drawn from a study of blood T cell repertoires in COVID-19. Across the study: Acute and convalescent COVID-19 specimens originated in the United States, Italy and Spain.

The sequence was obtained from a woman in her 30s with active or convalescent COVID-19. The sample comprised peripheral blood. The chain has TRBV25-1 and TRBJ2-2; maybe TRBD1 (7 bases). CDR3 protein: CASSEFTGAGTGELFF. The CDR3 DNA reads TGTGCCAGCAGTGAGTTTACAGGGGCGGGAACCGGGGAGCTGTTTTTT.